The 20 T cell receptor beta chains in this list originate from one sample, sequenced in a study of blood T cell repertoires in COVID-19. Some clones are missing from TCRdb's copy, which holds only in-frame ones; the method was immunoSEQ multiplex PCR. Seen here are under 250,000 clones, around 80% observed once, and the top ten hold roughly 7%. What was sequenced was peripheral blood. The origin of the receptors is a woman between 65 and 79 years old with acute or convalescent COVID-19.

V and J are TRBV13 and TRBJ1-6; D possibly corresponds to TRBD1 (6 bases). Germline lookup yields CDR1 PRHDT and CDR2 FYEKMQ (reference sequence). The CDR3 spans 16 residues. The V end was cut by 0 bases, the J end by 6 bases, with 12 bases between. CDR3 in DNA: TGTGCCAGCAGCTTAGGAAACAGGGCGGGTAATTCACCCCTCCACTTT. Protein sequence: CASSLGNRAGNSPLHF.

The V call is TRBV6-5, the J call TRBJ1-3; D not certain. CDR3 length: 12 residues. Looked up from germline, CDR1 is MNHEY and CDR2 is SVGAGI. Trimming stripped 8 bases from V and 0 bases from J, with 5 bases between. CDR3 nucleotide sequence: TGTGCCAGCTCAGGCTCTGGAAACACCATATATTTT. Amino acid sequence: CASSGSGNTIYF.

This chain connects TRBV7-8 to TRBJ2-1; 12 bases are a match to TRBD2. The CDR3 covers 16 residues. Looked up from germline, CDR1 is SGHVS and CDR2 is FQNEAQ. J gave up 7 bases and V 3 bases, and 7 bases lay outside the gene matches. The CDR3 loop reads CASSFGLAGGRNEQFF. The CDR3 DNA reads as TGTGCCAGCAGCTTTGGGCTAGCGGGGGGGCGAAATGAGCAGTTCTTC.

The chain employs TRBV7-2 and TRBJ2-2; possibly TRBD1 for D (6 bases). Germline V lookup: CDR1 SGHTA, CDR2 FQGNSA. Deletions cut 0 bases from V and 7 bases from J, with 12 bases between. The CDR3 length is 15 residues. The CDR3 reads CASSLAITGYGELFF. The DNA for the CDR3 is TGTGCCAGCAGCTTAGCGATAACAGGGTACGGGGAGCTGTTTTTT.

The chain employs TRBV5-1 and TRBJ2-3; perhaps TRBD1 as D (6 bases). CDR1 is SGHRS and CDR2 is YFSETQ in the germline V gene. CDR3 length equals 13 residues. The V gene lost 6 bases and the J gene lost 7 bases, with 15 bases spanning the gap. The CDR3: CASTGTHGYTQYF. In DNA form, the CDR3 reads TGCGCCAGCACCGGGACACATGGGTATACGCAGTATTTT.

The genes are TRBV11-3 and TRBJ2-3; D might be TRBD1 (6 bases). CDR3 length: 14 residues. CDR1 is SGHNT, CDR2 YENEEA, per germline. Trimming removed 3 bases at V and 4 bases at J, with 11 bases between. Here the CDR3 DNA reads TGTGCCAGCAGCTTTTCTGGGGGCGCAGATACGCAGTATTTT. This gives the protein CASSFSGGADTQYF.

This chain joins TRBV6-5 and TRBJ1-6; D is unresolved. The CDR3 is 14 residues long. Deletions cut 6 bases from V and 5 bases from J, with 11 bases between. CDR1 and CDR2 (germline): MNHEY, SVGAGI. CDR3: CASRRGGNNSPLHF. In nucleotides, the CDR3 is TGTGCCAGCAGGCGGGGAGGGAATAATTCACCCCTCCACTTT.

The J gene is TRBJ1-1, the V gene TRBV15; D gene uncertain. The germline V gene encodes CDR1 LNHNV and CDR2 YYDKDF (reference sequence). The V gene lost 2 bases and the J gene lost 5 bases, with 9 bases spanning the gap. The CDR3 sequence is 13 residues long. The CDR3 sequence is CATSRTDETEAFF. CDR3 nucleotides: TGTGCCACCAGCAGAACAGACGAGACTGAAGCTTTCTTT.

This clone was seen more than once but under ten times. V is TRBV7-9 and J is TRBJ2-3; TRBD2 matches at 7 bases. The CDR3 is made up of 15 amino acids. CDR1 and CDR2 from the germline V gene are SEHNR and FQNEAQ (reference sequence). The V and J ends lost 1 base and 6 bases, in that order; junction bases with no gene match: 7. The CDR3, as DNA: TGTGCCAGCAGCTTAGAGGCTAGCGGACGGGATACGCAGTATTTT. It encodes CASSLEASGRDTQYF.

The V call is TRBV10-3, the J call TRBJ2-2; TRBD2 matches at 14 bases. Germline V CDR1 and CDR2: ENHRY, SYGVKD. The CDR3 spans 15 residues. The V gene end was trimmed by 9 bases and the J gene end by 2 bases; junction bases not matched to a gene: 2. The CDR3: CAIGLAGGNTGELFF. The CDR3 bases are TGTGCCATTGGACTAGCGGGGGGAAACACCGGGGAGCTGTTTTTT.

The chain combines TRBV7-6 with TRBJ1-1; D gene ambiguous. CDR3 length: 12 residues. V shed 5 bases and J shed 10 bases, with 14 bases lying between them. CDR1 is SGHVS and CDR2 is FNYEAQ in the germline V gene. CDR3 sequence (DNA): TGTGCCAGCAGCCCCCCGGGCGGAGGAGCTTTCTTT. Translating gives CASSPPGGGAFF. Looking up the rest from reference TRBV7-6 and TRBJ1-1 gives the full variable domain: GAGVSQSPRYKVTKRGQDVALRCDPISGHVSLYWYRQALGQGPEFLTYFNYEAQQDKSGLPNDRFSAERPEGSISTLTIQRTEQRDSAMYRCASSPPGGGAFFGQGTRLTVV.

The gene calls are TRBV5-1 and TRBJ1-2; maybe TRBD1 (5 bases). Germline V gene sequence: CDR1 SGHRS, CDR2 YFSETQ. Trimming stripped 2 bases from V and 5 bases from J, with 19 bases between. This CDR3 comprises 16 residues. CDR3 nucleotides: TGCGCCAGCAGCTTCGATCGCAGGGCTGGATGGTATGGCTACACCTTC. Translation: CASSFDRRAGWYGYTF.

The gene calls are TRBV18 and TRBJ2-1; possible D gene TRBD2, 6 bases. Trimming took off 3 bases at V and 6 bases at J, with 12 bases between the two ends. The CDR3 sequence is 14 residues long. Germline V gives CDR1 KGHSH, CDR2 LQKENI. The CDR3: CASSPSGPPNEQFF. The CDR3 DNA reads TGTGCCAGCTCACCTAGCGGTCCACCCAATGAGCAGTTCTTC.

This clone has only one observation. The rearrangement links TRBV5-1 to TRBJ1-6; a weak D match, TRBD1 (6 bases). The germline CDR1 and CDR2 sequences are SGHRS and YFSETQ. V lost 3 bases and J 0 bases, leaving 10 bases between the germline ends. The CDR3 consists of 16 residues. The CDR3 loop is CASSSRGSSYNSPLHF. The CDR3 DNA is TGCGCCAGCAGCTCCAGGGGAAGCTCCTATAATTCACCCCTCCACTTT.

This rearrangement joins TRBV3-1 (or the pseudogene TRBV3-2) to TRBJ2-3, with a possible D match to TRBD1 (5 bases). The CDR3 runs 16 residues. V dropped 0 bases and J dropped 2 bases, with 12 bases sitting between them. Germline loops: CDR1 LGHDT, CDR2 YNNKEL (reference sequence). Here the CDR3 reads CASSQETVPATDTQYF. CDR3 nucleotide sequence: TGTGCCAGCAGCCAAGAGACAGTTCCAGCCACAGATACGCAGTATTTT.

This chain uses TRBV19 with TRBJ2-6; TRBD2 aligns across 12 bases. V was clipped by 0 bases and J by 0 bases; unmatched bases: 3. Germline CDR1 is LNHDA and CDR2 is SQIVND (reference sequence). CDR3 length: 19 residues. CDR3 DNA: TGTGCCAGTAGTATAGAAGGACTAGCGGGGACCTCTGGGGCCAACGTCCTGACTTTC. This translates into CASSIEGLAGTSGANVLTF.

The rearrangement links TRBV3-1 (or the pseudogene TRBV3-2) to TRBJ2-5; TRBD2 matches at 10 bases. The CDR3 contains 17 residues. The V gene end was trimmed by 0 bases and the J gene end by 1 base; junction bases not matched to a gene: 5. Germline V gene sequence: CDR1 LGHDT, CDR2 YNNKEL (reference sequence). The CDR3 region has the DNA TGTGCCAGCAGCCAAGATGGGACTAGCGTAACCCAAGAGACCCAGTACTTC. This sequence encodes CASSQDGTSVTQETQYF.

V usage is TRBV6-6 and J usage is TRBJ1-5; possibly TRBD1 for D (5 bases). Germline V gene data show CDR1 as MNHNY and CDR2 as SVGAGI (reference sequence). CDR3 length: 13 residues. V lost 5 bases and J 9 bases, leaving 14 bases between the germline ends. In nucleotides, the CDR3 is TGTGCCAGCAGTACTCTCAGGGAGGCGCCCCAGCATTTT. Residues: CASSTLREAPQHF.

V gene TRBV6-5 combines with J gene TRBJ2-3, with 7 bases lining up with TRBD2. The CDR3 has 14 amino acids. Trimming took 6 bases from V and 2 from J; bases not matched to a gene: 5. CDR1 is MNHEY, CDR2 SVGAGI, per germline. CDR3 DNA: TGTGCCAGCAGGACGGGGGGAACCACAGATACGCAGTATTTT. Translated: CASRTGGTTDTQYF.

V is TRBV7-2 and J is TRBJ2-4, with 9 bases identical to TRBD2. This CDR3 has 19 residues. The V gene end was trimmed by 5 bases and the J gene end by 1 base; junction bases not matched to a gene: 15. Germline loops: CDR1 SGHTA, CDR2 FQGNSA. CDR3 coding DNA: TGTGCCAGCAGCCCCCTCGGCGGGGGGGGCCCCCTTGCCAAAAACATTCAGTACTTC. It is translated as CASSPLGGGGPLAKNIQYF.